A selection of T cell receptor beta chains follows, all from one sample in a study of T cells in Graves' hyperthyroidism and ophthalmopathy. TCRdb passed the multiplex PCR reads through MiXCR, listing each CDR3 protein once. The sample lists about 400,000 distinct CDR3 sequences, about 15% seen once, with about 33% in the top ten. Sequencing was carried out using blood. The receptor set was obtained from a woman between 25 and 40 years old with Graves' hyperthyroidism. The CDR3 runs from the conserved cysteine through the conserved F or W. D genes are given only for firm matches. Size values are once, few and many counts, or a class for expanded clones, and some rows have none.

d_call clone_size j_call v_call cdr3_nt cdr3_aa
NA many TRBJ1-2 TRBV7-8 TGTGCCAGCAGTGTTACAGGGAACTATGGCTACACCTTC CASSVTGNYGYTF
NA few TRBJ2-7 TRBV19 TGTGCCAGTAGATTCGAAACAAGCTCCTACGAGCAGTACTTC CASRFETSSYEQYF
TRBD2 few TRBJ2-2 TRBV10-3 TGTGCCACCCAGAGACGGGAGGGCCTTTACACCGGGGAGCTGTTTTTT CATQRREGLYTGELFF
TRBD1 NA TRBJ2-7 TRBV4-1 TGCGCCAGCAGCGACCCCGGGACAGGGACGGACGAGCAGTACTTC CASSDPGTGTDEQYF
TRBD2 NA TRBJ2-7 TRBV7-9 TGTGCCAGCAGCTTCGCGGGAGTCGGCTACGAGCAGTACTTC CASSFAGVGYEQYF
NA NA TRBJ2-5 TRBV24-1 TGTGCCACCAGTGATCCCGGGACTCCGGCGGGAGAGACCCAGTACTTC CATSDPGTPAGETQYF
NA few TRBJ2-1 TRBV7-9 TGTGCCAGCAGCTTAGCGTATCGGGGGAGTGAGCAGTTCTTC CASSLAYRGSEQFF
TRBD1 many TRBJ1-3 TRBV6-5 TGTGCCAGCAGTTACTCCACAGGGGTAGGGTCTGGAAACACCATATATTTT CASSYSTGVGSGNTIYF
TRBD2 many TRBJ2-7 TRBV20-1 TGCAGTGCAGCGGGACTAGCGGGGGACTACGAGCAGTACTTC CSAAGLAGDYEQYF
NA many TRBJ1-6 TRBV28 TGTGCCAGCATCCAGCTTGGGGGTGCCCTCCACTTT CASIQLGGALHF
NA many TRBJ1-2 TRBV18 TGTGCCAGCTCCAACGACAGAAACTATGGCTACACCTTC CASSNDRNYGYTF
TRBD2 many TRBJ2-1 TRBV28 TGTGCCAGCACTTTAAGGAGGGTTGGACTAGCGGGTTTCTACAATGAGCAGTTCTTC CASTLRRVGLAGFYNEQFF
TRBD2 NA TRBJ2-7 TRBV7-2 TGTGCCAGCAGCTTAGCCACTAGCGGGATAGGAGAGCAGTACTTC CASSLATSGIGEQYF
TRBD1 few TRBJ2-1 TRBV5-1 TGCGCCAGCAGCCGAGACAGGGATGAGCAGTTCTTC CASSRDRDEQFF
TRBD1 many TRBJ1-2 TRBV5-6 TGTGCCAGCAGCGCTTCGTCCAACGTACTCTGGGACAGAGGAGGCTACACCTTC CASSASSNVLWDRGGYTF
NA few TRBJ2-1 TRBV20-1 TGCAGTGCTAGAGATATGGGCACGACGGCGTACAATGAGCAGTTCTTC CSARDMGTTAYNEQFF
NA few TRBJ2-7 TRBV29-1 TGCAGCGTCGGTCATAAAGGCTACCTCTACGAGCAGTACTTC CSVGHKGYLYEQYF
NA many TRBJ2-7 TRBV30 TGTGCCTGGAACCTAGCTTCCTACGAGCAGTACTTC CAWNLASYEQYF
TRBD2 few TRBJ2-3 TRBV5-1 TGCGCCAGCAGCCCAGAGACTAGCGGGAGTGCAGATACGCAGTATTTT CASSPETSGSADTQYF
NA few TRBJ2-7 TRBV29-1 TGCAGCGTTGCCAGTGACGGATCCTACGAGCAGTACTTC CSVASDGSYEQYF
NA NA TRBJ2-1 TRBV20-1 TGCAGTGCTAGGGAGGACTCCTACAATGAGCAGTTCTTC CSAREDSYNEQFF
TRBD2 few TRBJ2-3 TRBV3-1 TGTGCCAGCAGCCCCCCCGGGACTAGCTTAAATGCGCAGTATTTT CASSPPGTSLNAQYF
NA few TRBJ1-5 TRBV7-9 TGTGCCAGCAGCTCGGGACAAGACAGTAGGCCCCAGCATTTT CASSSGQDSRPQHF
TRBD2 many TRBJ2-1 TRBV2 TGTGCCAGCAGTCCACTAGCGGGAGACAATGAGCAGTTCTTC CASSPLAGDNEQFF
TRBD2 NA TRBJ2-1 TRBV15 TGTGCCACCAGAGGACTAGCGGGAACATATAATGAGCAGTTCTTC CATRGLAGTYNEQFF
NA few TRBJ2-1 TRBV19 TGTGCCAGTAGTAGACCGGACGGATTTTACAATGAGCAGTTCTTC CASSRPDGFYNEQFF
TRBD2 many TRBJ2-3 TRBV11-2 TGTGCCAGCAGCCGTAGCTACGGGACTAGCGTGAGCACAGATACGCAGTATTTT CASSRSYGTSVSTDTQYF
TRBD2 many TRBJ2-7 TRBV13 TGTGCCAGCAGCTCGACTAGCGGGAGCCACGAGCAGTACTTC CASSSTSGSHEQYF
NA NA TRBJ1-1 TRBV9 TGTGCCAGCAGCGTAGACCCAACGGTGAACACTGAAGCTTTCTTT CASSVDPTVNTEAFF
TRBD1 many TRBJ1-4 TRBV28 TGTGCCAGCAGTTCCTCCGGGACAGGGCAAGAAAAACTGTTTTTT CASSSSGTGQEKLFF
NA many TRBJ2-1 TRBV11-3 TGTGCCAGCAGCCTACGGGGGGCGACAAATGAGCAGTTCTTC CASSLRGATNEQFF
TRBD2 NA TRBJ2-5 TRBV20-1 TGCAGTGCTAGGACCGGACTAGCGGGAGGACAAGAGACCCAGTACTTC CSARTGLAGGQETQYF
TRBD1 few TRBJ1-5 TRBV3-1 TGTGCCAGCAGCCAAGGGGCAGGGGGCGCGAGCAATCAGCCCCAGCATTTT CASSQGAGGASNQPQHF
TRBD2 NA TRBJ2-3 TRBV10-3 TGTGCCATCAGTGGACTAGCGGGAGGAGGCACAGATACGCAGTATTTT CAISGLAGGGTDTQYF
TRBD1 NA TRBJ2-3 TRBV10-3 TGTGCCATATCAGATCAGGGGGACCCAGATACGCAGTATTTT CAISDQGDPDTQYF
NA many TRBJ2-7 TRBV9 TGTGCCAGCAGCGTCCGGGACGGCTCCTACGAGCAGTACTTC CASSVRDGSYEQYF
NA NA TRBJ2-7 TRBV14 TGTGCCAGCAGCCCAGGTGGCTCGGGTTATTTCTACGAGCAGTACTTC CASSPGGSGYFYEQYF
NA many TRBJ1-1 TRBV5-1 TGCGCCAGCAGCTTGGTACCGGGGGCTAACACTGAAGCTTTCTTT CASSLVPGANTEAFF
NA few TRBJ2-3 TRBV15 TGTGCCACCAGCAGGGAAATGAGCACAGATACGCAGTATTTT CATSREMSTDTQYF
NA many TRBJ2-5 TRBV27 TGTGCCAGCAGGGACGGACGGAAATTCCAAGAGACCCAGTACTTC CASRDGRKFQETQYF
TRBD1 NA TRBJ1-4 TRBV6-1 TGTGCCAGCAAAGGACAGGTTGCTAATGAAAAACTGTTTTTT CASKGQVANEKLFF
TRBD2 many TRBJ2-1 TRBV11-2 TGTGCCAGCAGCTTAGATCTGACGCGGGGACTATCCGATGAGCAGTTCTTC CASSLDLTRGLSDEQFF
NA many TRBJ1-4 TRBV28 TGTGCCAGCAGTTCCCGACAGTTTGGGCAAGGAAAACTGTTTTTT CASSSRQFGQGKLFF
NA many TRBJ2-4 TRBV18 TGTGCCAGCTCAGCCAACAGGGATGGTCCCAAAAACATTCAGTACTTC CASSANRDGPKNIQYF
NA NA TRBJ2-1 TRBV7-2 TGTGCCAGCAGCCCATGGACCGCACGGAATGAGCAGTTCTTC CASSPWTARNEQFF
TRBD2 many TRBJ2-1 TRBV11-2 TGTGCCAGCACCAGGACTAGCGGGTCCTACTCCTACAATGAGCAGTTCTTC CASTRTSGSYSYNEQFF
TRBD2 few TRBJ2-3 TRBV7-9 TGTGCCAGCAGCAATAGCGGGAACACAGATACGCAGTATTTT CASSNSGNTDTQYF
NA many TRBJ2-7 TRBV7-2 TGTGCCAGCAGCTTAGGGATTAGTCGCAACGAGCAGTACTTC CASSLGISRNEQYF
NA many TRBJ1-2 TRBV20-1 TGCAGTGCTAGAGATTGGGGTGACTATGGCTACACCTTC CSARDWGDYGYTF
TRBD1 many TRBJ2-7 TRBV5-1 TGTGCCAGCAGCTTGGGACAGGGGTCCTACGAGCAGTACTTC CASSLGQGSYEQYF
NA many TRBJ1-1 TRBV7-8 TGTGCCAGCAGCTCCTCCACGGTTGAGGTCACTGAAGCTTTCTTT CASSSSTVEVTEAFF
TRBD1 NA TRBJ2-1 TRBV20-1 TGCAGTGCTAGAGGGACAGGGGATTTCAGTCGGTACAATGAGCAGTTCTTC CSARGTGDFSRYNEQFF